The clone carrying this TCR beta chain was counted only a few times. Only in-frame clones appear in the TCRdb table, and some are missing; sequencing was by immunoSEQ multiplex PCR. The sample lists tens of thousands of clones, about 77% occurring once. The sample comes from a study of memory CD4+ T cells and cytomegalovirus serostatus. Single viable CD3+CD4+CD8-CD45RO+ cells were sorted as the memory CD4+ T cells. The CDR3 contains 15 residues. Deletions cut 0 bases from V and 4 bases from J, with 13 bases between. Germline values: CDR1 SGHRS, CDR2 YFSETQ. Sequences were obtained from memory CD4+ T cells from blood. The V call is TRBV5-1, the J call TRBJ1-2; tentatively, D is TRBD1 (6 bases). The receptor was derived from an adult in good health and CMV-seronegative. The CDR3 is CASSLGGGAVYGYTF. As DNA, the CDR3 is TGCGCCAGCAGCTTGGGAGGGGGGGCCGTCTATGGCTACACCTTC.